These 15 T cell receptor beta chains share one sample of origin, sequenced in a study of T cells in Graves' hyperthyroidism and ophthalmopathy (dated by TCRdb to between 2018 and 2021). The method was multiplex PCR. Sequenced on an Illumina HiSeq 2000. The TCR beta CDR3 regions were amplified from the RNA transcripts. The first round of RT-PCR for the TCR CDR3 was performed with the HTBI primer set and the Qiagen OneStep RT-PCR kit. The public reads were run again by TCRdb, first through fastp at Q25 and then through MiXCR, and only productive beta chains were kept. Entries are consolidated by CDR3 protein sequence, retaining the most common genes and DNA. The sample table holds a few hundred thousand distinct CDR3 sequences, of which roughly an eighth were seen once. The top ten hold 5.3% of the sample. Sequencing used blood. The receptors were sampled from a woman aged 18-29 years with Graves' hyperthyroidism.

This clonotype was counted ten times or more. J is TRBJ2-7 and V is TRBV7-8, with 12 bases fitting TRBD2. CDR3 length equals 14 residues. V trimming: 4 bases; J trimming: 6 bases; junction bases outside the gene matches: 4. Germline-derived CDR1 and CDR2 are SGHVS and FQNEAQ. The CDR3 reads CASSSRTSGTEQYF. DNA for the CDR3: TGTGCCAGCAGCTCTAGGACTAGCGGGACCGAGCAGTACTTC.

There are many counts of this clonotype. This chain links TRBV4-1 with TRBJ1-1; TRBD1 might be the D (5 bases). This CDR3 has 15 residues. CDR1 is MGHRA and CDR2 is YSYEKL in the germline V gene. V was pared by 4 bases and J by 5 bases, with 17 bases between. CDR3 loop: CASSPSSNRWTEAFF. The DNA for the CDR3 is TGCGCCAGCAGCCCCTCCTCTAACAGGTGGACTGAAGCTTTCTTT.

This clonotype was recorded many times. This rearrangement joins TRBV30 to TRBJ2-2; no firm D call. The CDR3 spans 12 residues. V was pared by 0 bases and J by 9 bases, with 8 bases between. The V gene's germline CDR1 is GTSNPN and CDR2 SVGIG (reference sequence). Here the CDR3 DNA reads TGTGCCTGGAGTGTACCATGGCGGGAGCTGTTTTTT. It codes for CAWSVPWRELFF.

The CDR3 nucleotides read TGTGCCAGTAGTAGCCAGACAAATTCCTACGAGCAGTACTTC. This translates into CASSSQTNSYEQYF. The genes are TRBV19 and TRBJ2-7; no firm D call. Germline V gene data show CDR1 as LNHDA and CDR2 as SQIVND (reference sequence). The CDR3 covers 14 residues. V was trimmed by 4 bases and J by 1 base, leaving 11 bases between them.

The rearrangement uses TRBV30 and TRBJ1-1, with D tentatively TRBD1 (5 bases). The CDR3 is 18 amino acids. Germline V gene lookup returns CDR1 GTSNPN and CDR2 SVGIG (reference sequence). V was trimmed by 2 bases and J by 4 bases, leaving 26 bases between them. CDR3 nucleotide sequence: TGTGCCTGGAGTTCCGAACCGGGACTAGGCCCCTTTGTCACTGAAGCTTTCTTT. Translated: CAWSSEPGLGPFVTEAFF.

This clonotype was detected ten times or more. The chain employs TRBV12-3 or TRBV12-4 and TRBJ1-2, with D possibly TRBD1 on 6 matching bases. The germline V and J ends were trimmed by 8 bases and 3 bases, with 16 bases remaining between them. This CDR3 has 14 residues. This CDR3 is CASAVGGQYYGYTF. CDR3 in DNA: TGTGCCAGCGCGGTGGGGGGGCAATACTATGGCTACACCTTC.

The CDR3 sequence: CASSGTGMNTEAFF. CDR3 bases: TGTGCCAGCAGCGGGACAGGGATGAACACTGAAGCTTTCTTT. The rearrangement uses TRBV2 and TRBJ1-1, with 9 bases identical to TRBD1. Germline values: CDR1 SNHLY, CDR2 FYNNEI. The CDR3 is 14 amino acids. The V gene end was trimmed by 6 bases and the J gene end by 0 bases; junction bases not matched to a gene: 2.

At least ten counts were recorded for this clonotype. This chain links TRBV6-2 or TRBV6-3 with TRBJ2-1; no clear D. The V gene lost 0 bases and the J gene lost 3 bases, with 6 bases spanning the gap. CDR1 and CDR2 from the germline V gene are MNHEY and SVGEGT. This CDR3 contains 14 residues. CDR3 loop: CASSYSTSYNEQFF. The DNA for the CDR3 is TGTGCCAGCAGTTACTCGACCAGCTACAATGAGCAGTTCTTC.

Ten or more counts support this clonotype. The CDR3 DNA is TGTGCCAGCACCGAATCAATGGGCTCGGAGACCCAGTACTTC. Amino acid sequence: CASTESMGSETQYF. The chain links TRBV6-1 to TRBJ2-5; no clear D gene. V lost 7 bases to trimming and J lost 5 bases, with 17 bases between them. The CDR3 is 14 amino acids. Germline V lookup: CDR1 MNHNS, CDR2 SASEGT.

This clonotype was seen ten or more times. This CDR3 is CASTNGEAFF. As DNA, the CDR3 is TGTGCCAGCACCAATGGGGAAGCTTTCTTT. V usage is TRBV12-3 or TRBV12-4 and J usage is TRBJ1-1; D is unresolved. This CDR3 region has 10 residues. With 7 bases removed from V and 8 bases from J, the gap between germline ends came to 8 bases.

This clonotype was seen a handful of times. This may be a read error, as it is one base from a much larger clone. The V gene is TRBV20-1, the J gene TRBJ2-7; 14 bases are a match to TRBD2. The V gene's germline CDR1 is DFQATT and CDR2 SNEGSKA (reference sequence). The CDR3 contains 17 residues. CDR3 bases: TGCGGTGCTAGATCCCCGGGACTAGCGGGAGCATCCTACGAGCAGTACTTC. As protein: CGARSPGLAGASYEQYF.

As regards this clonotype: Given a much more abundant clone one base away, this may be a read error. The rearrangement joins TRBV28 to TRBJ1-1; perhaps TRBD1 as D (5 bases). Germline CDR1 is MDHEN and CDR2 is SYDVKM. V shed 6 bases and J shed 4 bases, with 9 bases lying between them. This CDR3 contains 12 residues. The DNA for the CDR3 is TGTGCCAGCAGGTGGGGGAGCACTGAAGCTTTCTTT. This encodes CASRWGSTEAFF.

There are many counts of this clonotype. The chain recombines TRBV7-9 with TRBJ2-7; D is unclear. The CDR3 runs to 17 residues. The V end was cut by 5 bases, the J end by 2 bases, with 22 bases between. Germline loops: CDR1 SEHNR, CDR2 FQNEAQ (reference sequence). This CDR3 is CASSAQTTGSEAYEQYF. The CDR3 nucleotides are TGTGCCAGCAGCGCCCAGACGACCGGGTCAGAAGCCTACGAGCAGTACTTC.

This clonotype has a handful of counts. DNA for the CDR3: TGTGCCAGCAGTCGCCGGGACAGGGGGATTAGCAATCAGCCCCAGCATTTT. Translation gives CASSRRDRGISNQPQHF. V usage is TRBV6-1 and J usage is TRBJ1-5; 11 bases agree with TRBD1. Germline V gives CDR1 MNHNS, CDR2 SASEGT. This CDR3 region has 17 residues. The J segment lost 0 bases and the V segment lost 5 bases, leaving 6 bases of the junction unmatched.

This clonotype appeared many times. The chain has TRBV7-9 and TRBJ1-1; the D is unclear. V lost 2 bases to trimming and J lost 7 bases, with 8 bases between them. From germline, CDR1 is SEHNR and CDR2 FQNEAQ (reference sequence). This CDR3 comprises 12 residues. In DNA form, the CDR3 reads TGTGCCAGCAGCTTACAGACTCTTGAAGCTTTCTTT. Translation gives CASSLQTLEAFF.